Following are 7 T cell receptor beta chains from one sample sequenced in a study of blood T cell repertoires in COVID-19. TCRdb keeps only in-frame clones here, not all; method: immunoSEQ multiplex PCR. The sample has over 85,000 clones, around 92% seen once; the top ten hold 4.2%. Sequences were obtained from peripheral blood. These receptors were taken from a man younger than 30 with acute or convalescent COVID-19.

The CDR3 is CASSQGGGSSGELFF. The CDR3 DNA reads TGTGCCAGCAGCCAAGGGGGGGGCTCAAGCGGGGAGCTGTTTTTT. This rearrangement joins TRBV4-2 to TRBJ2-2; tentatively, D is TRBD2 (7 bases). CDR1 LGHNA and CDR2 YNFKEQ come from the germline V gene. Trimming took off 1 base at V and 7 bases at J, with 13 bases between the two ends. This CDR3 has 15 residues.

V and J are TRBV11-3 and TRBJ1-1, with a possible D match to TRBD1 (6 bases). V was pared by 3 bases and J by 7 bases, with 9 bases between. Germline CDR1 is SGHNT and CDR2 is YENEEA. There are 12 residues in the CDR3. CDR3: CASSFVTGEAFF. CDR3 nucleotides: TGTGCCAGCAGCTTCGTGACAGGTGAAGCTTTCTTT. Filled out from reference TRBV11-3 and TRBJ1-1, the complete variable domain reads EAGVVQSPRYKIIEKKQPVAFWCNPISGHNTLYWYLQNLGQGPELLIRYENEEAVDDSQLPKDRFSAERLKGVDSTLKIQPAELGDSAVYLCASSFVTGEAFFGQGTRLTVV.

The chain employs TRBV25-1 and TRBJ1-1; a possible D gene is TRBD1 (6 bases). V was trimmed by 3 bases and J by 1 base, leaving 12 bases between them. This CDR3 is built from 15 residues. The germline V gene has CDR1 MGHDK and CDR2 SYGVNS. The CDR3 region has the DNA TGTGCCAGCAGTGACATCAGACAGGAGAACACTGAAGCTTTCTTT. Its protein is CASSDIRQENTEAFF.

The CDR3: CAWTFLPGQGSEKLFF. The CDR3 nucleotides read TGTGCCTGGACCTTCCTCCCGGGACAGGGGAGTGAAAAACTGTTTTTT. The chain has TRBV30 and TRBJ1-4; 10 nucleotides agree with TRBD1. Germline values: CDR1 GTSNPN, CDR2 SVGIG (reference sequence). After removal of 4 bases from V and 7 bases from J, the junction contained 12 bases not matched to a gene. The length of the CDR3 is 16 residues.

The chain recombines TRBV5-1 with TRBJ1-1; D is uncertain. CDR1 and CDR2 from the germline V gene are SGHRS and YFSETQ. V was pared by 1 base and J by 2 bases, with 15 bases between. This CDR3 region has 16 residues. The CDR3 DNA reads TGCGCCAGCAGCTTGTTAAGCCGGGGAGGCAACACTGAAGCTTTCTTT. Protein sequence: CASSLLSRGGNTEAFF.

V is TRBV13 and J is TRBJ2-3, with TRBD1 matching over 12 bases. The CDR3 runs 15 residues. Losses at the gene ends were 5 bases for V and 6 bases for J; bases not matched to a gene: 6. Germline values: CDR1 PRHDT, CDR2 FYEKMQ (reference sequence). The CDR3 bases are TGTGCCAGCAGCCTCGGGACAGGGGGCGCGGATACGCAGTATTTT. Translating it yields CASSLGTGGADTQYF.

The chain recombines TRBV30 with TRBJ2-2; 9 bases map to TRBD1. Unmatched junction bases numbered 6, after V lost 3 bases and J lost 4 bases. This CDR3 region has 15 residues. Germline CDR1 reads GTSNPN; CDR2 reads SVGIG (reference sequence). The chain's CDR3 is CAWRNRGLVTGELFF. The DNA for the CDR3 is TGTGCCTGGAGGAACAGGGGGCTGGTCACCGGGGAGCTGTTTTTT.